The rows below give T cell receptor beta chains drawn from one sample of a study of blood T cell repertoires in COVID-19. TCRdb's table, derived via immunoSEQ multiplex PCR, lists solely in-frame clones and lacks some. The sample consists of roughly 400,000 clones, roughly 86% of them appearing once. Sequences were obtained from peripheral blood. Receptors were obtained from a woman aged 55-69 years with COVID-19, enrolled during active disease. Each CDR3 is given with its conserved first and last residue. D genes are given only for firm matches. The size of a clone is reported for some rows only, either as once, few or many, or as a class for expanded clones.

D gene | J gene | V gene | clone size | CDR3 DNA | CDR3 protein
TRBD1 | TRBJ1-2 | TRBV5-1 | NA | TGCGCCAGCAGCTCCGGTGGACAGGGGGCGGCCTATGGCTACACCTTC | CASSSGGQGAAYGYTF
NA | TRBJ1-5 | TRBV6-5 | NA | TGTGCCAGCGTACAGGGTTATTATAGCAATCAGCCCCAGCATTTT | CASVQGYYSNQPQHF
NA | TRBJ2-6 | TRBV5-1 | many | TGCGCCAGCAGCTTGCGGGGGGCTGAAGGGGCCAACGTCCTGACTTTC | CASSLRGAEGANVLTF
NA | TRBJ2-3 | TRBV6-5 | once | TGTGCCAGCAGCCTCCGACAGGAGACGGATACGCAGTATTTT | CASSLRQETDTQYF
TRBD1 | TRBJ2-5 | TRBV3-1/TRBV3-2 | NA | TGTGCCAGCAGCTCAGGGGGAAGAGAGACCCAGTACTTC | CASSSGGRETQYF
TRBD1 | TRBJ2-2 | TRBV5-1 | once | TGCGCCAGCAGCCTCGGGACAGGTGGTCCCGGGGAGCTGTTTTTT | CASSLGTGGPGELFF
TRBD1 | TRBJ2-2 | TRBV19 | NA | TGTGCCAGTAGACCAGCACAACAGGGGTGGACCGGGGAGCTGTTTTTT | CASRPAQQGWTGELFF
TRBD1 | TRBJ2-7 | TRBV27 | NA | TGTGCCAGCAGTTTAAGGGGGACAGGGGGAACCCACGAGCAGTACTTC | CASSLRGTGGTHEQYF
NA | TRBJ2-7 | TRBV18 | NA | TGTGCCAGCTCACCACGGGGGCGAAGCTACGAGCAGTACTTC | CASSPRGRSYEQYF
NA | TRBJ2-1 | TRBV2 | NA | TGTGCCAGCAGAACGGGTACAGGATACAATGAGCAGTTCTTC | CASRTGTGYNEQFF
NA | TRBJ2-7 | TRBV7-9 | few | TGTGCCAGCAGCTTGGTAGACAGCATTTACGAGCAGTACTTC | CASSLVDSIYEQYF
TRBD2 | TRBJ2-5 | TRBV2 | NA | TGTGCCAGCAGCCCCGGGACTAGCCAGTTAGAGACCCAGTACTTC | CASSPGTSQLETQYF
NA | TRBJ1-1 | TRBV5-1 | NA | TGCGCCAGCAGGTCGACACAGAACACTGAAGCTTTCTTT | CASRSTQNTEAFF
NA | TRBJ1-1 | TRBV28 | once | TGTGCCAGCAGCCTGGGGGGGGGCACTGAAGCTTTCTTT | CASSLGGGTEAFF
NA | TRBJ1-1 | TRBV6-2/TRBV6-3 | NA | TGTGCCAGCAGCCGGGACTCCCCGAGGATTGAAGCTTTCTTT | CASSRDSPRIEAFF
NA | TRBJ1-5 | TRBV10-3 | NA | TGTGCCATCAGTGACCGACAGGGCAATCAGCCCCAGCATTTT | CAISDRQGNQPQHF
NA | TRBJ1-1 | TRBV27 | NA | TGTGCCAGCAGTTTAGTGGGGCGAATGAACACTGAAGCTTTCTTT | CASSLVGRMNTEAFF
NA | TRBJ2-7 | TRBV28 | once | TGTGCCAGCAGGCCGGGTGGATCCTACGAGCAGTACTTC | CASRPGGSYEQYF
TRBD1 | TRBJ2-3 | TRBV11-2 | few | TGTGCCAGCAGCTCCGGGACAGGGGTCACAGATACGCAGTATTTT | CASSSGTGVTDTQYF
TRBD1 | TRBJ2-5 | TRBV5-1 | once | TGCGCCAGCAGCTTGATACAGGGGAAGGGCGGGACCCAGTACTTC | CASSLIQGKGGTQYF
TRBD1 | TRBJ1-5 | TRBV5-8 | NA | TGTGCCAGCAGGGATCGGACAGGGAAGGCTTTGAGCAATCAGCCCCAGCATTTT | CASRDRTGKALSNQPQHF
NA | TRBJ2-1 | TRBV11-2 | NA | TGTGCCAGCAGCCCCAACGCTGGGACTTCCAACCCCATCTACAATGAGCAGTTCTTC | CASSPNAGTSNPIYNEQFF
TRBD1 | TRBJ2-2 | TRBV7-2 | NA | TGTGCCAGCAGCTTGCAGGGGGCAAGCGGCGGGGAGCTGTTTTTT | CASSLQGASGGELFF
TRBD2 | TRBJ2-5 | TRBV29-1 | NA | TGCAGCGGGGGACTACAAGAGACCCAGTACTTC | CSGGLQETQYF
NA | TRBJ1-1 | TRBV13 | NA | TGTGCCAGCAGCTTAGACGTAATTCAGGGCATAATGAACACTGAAGCTTTCTTT | CASSLDVIQGIMNTEAFF
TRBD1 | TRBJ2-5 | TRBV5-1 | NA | TGCGCCAGCAGCCCAGGGGGATTGTTGGTAGAGACCCAGTACTTC | CASSPGGLLVETQYF
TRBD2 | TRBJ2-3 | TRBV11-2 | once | TGTGCCAGCAGCTTAGGAGGACTAGCGGGGGGAACGGGGCAGTATTTT | CASSLGGLAGGTGQYF
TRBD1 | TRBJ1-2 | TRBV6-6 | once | TGTGCCAGCAGAGAATCGGGACAGTGGTTGTATGGCTACACCTTC | CASRESGQWLYGYTF
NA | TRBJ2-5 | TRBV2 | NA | TGTGCCAGCAGTGGGAATAGCGGTGTACAAGAGACCCAGTACTTC | CASSGNSGVQETQYF